Detailed here is one T cell receptor beta chain. This entry is derived from a study of blood T cell repertoires in COVID-19. Study-level information: Donors in the United States, Italy and Spain gave samples during acute or convalescent COVID-19. Sources were T cells, B-cell-depleted T cells, or PBMCs; the material itself was cDNA or gDNA.

The CDR3 runs to 15 residues. Germline lookup yields CDR1 SGHDN and CDR2 FVKESK. Trimming stripped 4 bases from V and 1 base from J, with 13 bases between. Study processing details: Reference gene primers were amplified, and this amplification served to estimate nucleated cell counts. The table came from immunoSEQ multiplex PCR; TCRdb's copy has only in-frame clones and leaves some out. The DNA was the basis for D and trimming; V, J and clone size are from that table. The table shows about 120,000 clones, with around 88% occurring only once. Sequencing input: peripheral blood. The chain joins TRBV14 to TRBJ2-5; perhaps TRBD1 as D (5 bases). This sequence originates from a man aged 50 to 59 with acute or convalescent COVID-19. The CDR3 bases are TGTGCCAGCAGCCCCCTTGGGGCGGCCCAAGAGACCCAGTACTTC. Its protein is CASSPLGAAQETQYF. The full variable domain, in which reference TRBV14 and TRBJ2-5 provide the parts outside the CDR3, is EAGVTQFPSHSVIEKGQTVTLRCDPISGHDNLYWYRRVMGKEIKFLLHFVKESKQDESGMPNNRFLAERTGGTYSTLKVQPAELEDSGVYFCASSPLGAAQETQYFGPGTRLLVL.